The rows below give T cell receptor beta chains drawn from one sample of a study of blood T cell repertoires in COVID-19. Method: immunoSEQ multiplex PCR; TCRdb's copy keeps in-frame clones and lacks some. The sample has 65,000 or so clones; around 90% are singletons. Sample: peripheral blood. These receptors were taken from a man in his 60s with acute or convalescent COVID-19. CDR3s include the opening cysteine and the closing phenylalanine or tryptophan. D genes are given only for firm matches. Size values are once, few and many counts, or a class for expanded clones, and some rows have none.

cdr3_nt: TGTGCCAGCCAGACGTCATCAGGGGGCCGCTACGAGCAGTACTTC
cdr3_aa: CASQTSSGGRYEQYF
j_call: TRBJ2-7
d_call: TRBD1
v_call: TRBV10-3
clone_size: once

cdr3_nt: TGTGCCATCAGTGATCCCACAGGGACCGTCACAGATACGCAGTATTTT
cdr3_aa: CAISDPTGTVTDTQYF
j_call: TRBJ2-3
d_call: NA
v_call: TRBV10-3
clone_size: NA

cdr3_nt: TGTGCCAGCATGCGCGGAGGGCCCCAGCATTTT
cdr3_aa: CASMRGGPQHF
j_call: TRBJ1-5
d_call: NA
v_call: TRBV6-5
clone_size: NA

cdr3_nt: TGTGCCAGCAGCTCGCTGCGGACAGGCGGGAACACTGAAGCTTTCTTT
cdr3_aa: CASSSLRTGGNTEAFF
j_call: TRBJ1-1
d_call: TRBD1
v_call: TRBV5-4
clone_size: NA

cdr3_nt: TGTGCCAGCAGCTTTCAACCTAGCGGGGGGGCCCCGAACACCGGGGAGCTGTTTTTT
cdr3_aa: CASSFQPSGGAPNTGELFF
j_call: TRBJ2-2
d_call: NA
v_call: TRBV12-1
clone_size: NA

cdr3_nt: TGTGCCAGCAGCTTAGGGTCAGGGATAACGGACGAGCAGTACTTC
cdr3_aa: CASSLGSGITDEQYF
j_call: TRBJ2-7
d_call: NA
v_call: TRBV7-9
clone_size: NA

cdr3_nt: TGTGCCTGGGCCCTGGGGGCGACTAATGAAAAACTGTTTTTT
cdr3_aa: CAWALGATNEKLFF
j_call: TRBJ1-4
d_call: NA
v_call: TRBV30
clone_size: NA

cdr3_nt: TGTGCCTGGACAAAGATGACAGGGAGCACAGATACGCAGTATTTT
cdr3_aa: CAWTKMTGSTDTQYF
j_call: TRBJ2-3
d_call: TRBD1
v_call: TRBV30
clone_size: NA

cdr3_nt: TGCGCCAGCAGCTTCAGCGGGGGTTCGAACACCGGGGAGCTGTTTTTT
cdr3_aa: CASSFSGGSNTGELFF
j_call: TRBJ2-2
d_call: TRBD2
v_call: TRBV5-1
clone_size: NA

cdr3_nt: TGTGCCTGGAGTGGAGACAGTAATCAGCCCCAGCATTTT
cdr3_aa: CAWSGDSNQPQHF
j_call: TRBJ1-5
d_call: NA
v_call: TRBV30
clone_size: NA

cdr3_nt: TGTGCCTGGAGAACAGGGGGCAACTACGAGCAGTACTTC
cdr3_aa: CAWRTGGNYEQYF
j_call: TRBJ2-7
d_call: TRBD1
v_call: TRBV30
clone_size: NA

cdr3_nt: TGTGCCTCGGGCTCCTACAATGAGCAGTTCTTC
cdr3_aa: CASGSYNEQFF
j_call: TRBJ2-1
d_call: NA
v_call: TRBV19
clone_size: NA

cdr3_nt: TGTGCCAGCAGTGATTCTGGCCTAGCGGGGGGGCTCAATGAGCAGTTCTTC
cdr3_aa: CASSDSGLAGGLNEQFF
j_call: TRBJ2-1
d_call: TRBD2
v_call: TRBV6-1
clone_size: NA

cdr3_nt: TGTGCCAGTAGTCCGGACAGTCAACCCCTCTATGGCTACACCTTC
cdr3_aa: CASSPDSQPLYGYTF
j_call: TRBJ1-2
d_call: NA
v_call: TRBV19
clone_size: NA

cdr3_nt: TGTGCCAGCAGCCAGCATAGCGGGGGGACCGGGGAGCTGTTTTTT
cdr3_aa: CASSQHSGGTGELFF
j_call: TRBJ2-2
d_call: TRBD2
v_call: TRBV7-3
clone_size: NA

cdr3_nt: TGTGCCAGTAGTATTCTCATAGGCGGGGTCGGTTACAATGAGCAGTTCTTC
cdr3_aa: CASSILIGGVGYNEQFF
j_call: TRBJ2-1
d_call: NA
v_call: TRBV19
clone_size: NA

cdr3_nt: TGTGCCAGCAGTGTTCTAGCGGGGGGGACTGAGCAGTACTTC
cdr3_aa: CASSVLAGGTEQYF
j_call: TRBJ2-7
d_call: TRBD2
v_call: TRBV2
clone_size: once

cdr3_nt: TGTGCCAGCAGCTTAATTAGAGGGCCGGCCAAAAACATTCAGTACTTC
cdr3_aa: CASSLIRGPAKNIQYF
j_call: TRBJ2-4
d_call: NA
v_call: TRBV7-9
clone_size: NA

cdr3_nt: TGTGCCAGCAGTGAATACACGATCCGTTACAATGAGCAGTTCTTC
cdr3_aa: CASSEYTIRYNEQFF
j_call: TRBJ2-1
d_call: NA
v_call: TRBV6-1
clone_size: NA

cdr3_nt: TGTGCCTGGAGTGTACGGAGTGGGTGGGGGCAGGACACTGAAGCTTTCTTT
cdr3_aa: CAWSVRSGWGQDTEAFF
j_call: TRBJ1-1
d_call: NA
v_call: TRBV30
clone_size: NA

cdr3_nt: TGTGCCAGCAGCTGGCCGGGGGGAGGTTTCGAAAAACTGTTTTTT
cdr3_aa: CASSWPGGGFEKLFF
j_call: TRBJ1-4
d_call: NA
v_call: TRBV7-8
clone_size: NA

cdr3_nt: TGTGCCAGCATAGGGGACAGGGATTTCTATGGCTACACCTTC
cdr3_aa: CASIGDRDFYGYTF
j_call: TRBJ1-2
d_call: TRBD1
v_call: TRBV6-5
clone_size: once

cdr3_nt: TGCGCCAGCAGCAATCTAGCGGGGAGCTCCTACAATGAGCAGTTCTTC
cdr3_aa: CASSNLAGSSYNEQFF
j_call: TRBJ2-1
d_call: TRBD2
v_call: TRBV5-1
clone_size: NA

cdr3_nt: TGTGCCAGTAGTAGGCGTGCATTGACAGGGCAGGGTGAAAAACTGTTTTTT
cdr3_aa: CASSRRALTGQGEKLFF
j_call: TRBJ1-4
d_call: TRBD1
v_call: TRBV19
clone_size: NA

cdr3_nt: TGTGCCAGCAGCGCCGGGACAGGGAATGACTATGGCTACACCTTC
cdr3_aa: CASSAGTGNDYGYTF
j_call: TRBJ1-2
d_call: TRBD1
v_call: TRBV9
clone_size: NA

cdr3_nt: TGCGCCAGCAGTTTGGAGGGGAACGGAAACACCATATATTTT
cdr3_aa: CASSLEGNGNTIYF
j_call: TRBJ1-3
d_call: NA
v_call: TRBV5-1
clone_size: NA

cdr3_nt: TGTGCCAGCAGCAGGAGACAGGGAGGCACTGAAGCTTTCTTT
cdr3_aa: CASSRRQGGTEAFF
j_call: TRBJ1-1
d_call: TRBD1
v_call: TRBV5-4
clone_size: NA

cdr3_nt: TGTGCCAGCAGCCAAACCCACGGAGCCGGGGAGCTGTTTTTT
cdr3_aa: CASSQTHGAGELFF
j_call: TRBJ2-2
d_call: NA
v_call: TRBV11-2
clone_size: NA

cdr3_nt: TGTGCCAGCAGCTTATTTCACAGGAACACTGAAGCTTTCTTT
cdr3_aa: CASSLFHRNTEAFF
j_call: TRBJ1-1
d_call: NA
v_call: TRBV13
clone_size: NA

cdr3_nt: TGCGCCAGCAGCCCCACCTTACGCGGGACTAACTATGGCTACACCTTC
cdr3_aa: CASSPTLRGTNYGYTF
j_call: TRBJ1-2
d_call: NA
v_call: TRBV5-1
clone_size: NA

cdr3_nt: TGTGCCAGCAGCCCCCGCCTACAGGGCAGCAATTCACCCCTCCACTTT
cdr3_aa: CASSPRLQGSNSPLHF
j_call: TRBJ1-6
d_call: NA
v_call: TRBV7-2
clone_size: NA

cdr3_nt: TGTGCCAGCAGCCGCCGGACAGGCAATGGAGATACGCAGTATTTT
cdr3_aa: CASSRRTGNGDTQYF
j_call: TRBJ2-3
d_call: TRBD1
v_call: TRBV3-1/TRBV3-2
clone_size: NA

cdr3_nt: TGTGCCAGCAGCCGGACAGGGTCTCAGCCCCAGCATTTT
cdr3_aa: CASSRTGSQPQHF
j_call: TRBJ1-5
d_call: TRBD1
v_call: TRBV11-2
clone_size: NA

cdr3_nt: TGTGCCAGCAGCTTAGACGGGAGGCGCGCAGATACGCAGTATTTT
cdr3_aa: CASSLDGRRADTQYF
j_call: TRBJ2-3
d_call: TRBD2
v_call: TRBV7-9
clone_size: NA

cdr3_nt: TGTGCCAGCAGCTTAGCCGGAGGCCAGCCCCAGCATTTT
cdr3_aa: CASSLAGGQPQHF
j_call: TRBJ1-5
d_call: NA
v_call: TRBV5-4
clone_size: NA

cdr3_nt: TGTGCCAGCAGCTTAGTCGGGACAGGGGGCGCGGGGGATACGCAGTATTTT
cdr3_aa: CASSLVGTGGAGDTQYF
j_call: TRBJ2-3
d_call: TRBD1
v_call: TRBV7-3
clone_size: NA

cdr3_nt: TGTGCCTGGAGGGCCTGGACTAGCGGTAACACCGGGGAGCTGTTTTTT
cdr3_aa: CAWRAWTSGNTGELFF
j_call: TRBJ2-2
d_call: TRBD2
v_call: TRBV30
clone_size: few

cdr3_nt: TGTGCCAGCAGCTTACCCGGAGGAGTCACTGAAGCTTTCTTT
cdr3_aa: CASSLPGGVTEAFF
j_call: TRBJ1-1
d_call: NA
v_call: TRBV11-2
clone_size: few

cdr3_nt: TGCGCCAGCAGCTTTTCAACGGGACAAAGTAATTCACCCCTCCACTTT
cdr3_aa: CASSFSTGQSNSPLHF
j_call: TRBJ1-6
d_call: NA
v_call: TRBV5-1
clone_size: NA

cdr3_nt: TGTGCCAGCTCACCGTGGCAAGACACCGGGGAGCTGTTTTTT
cdr3_aa: CASSPWQDTGELFF
j_call: TRBJ2-2
d_call: NA
v_call: TRBV18
clone_size: NA

cdr3_nt: TGTGCCACCAATATAGCGGTGAGCACAGATACGCAGTATTTT
cdr3_aa: CATNIAVSTDTQYF
j_call: TRBJ2-3
d_call: NA
v_call: TRBV6-5
clone_size: once

cdr3_nt: TGTGCCATCAGTGAGCGGACAGCCAATAATTCACCCCTCCACTTT
cdr3_aa: CAISERTANNSPLHF
j_call: TRBJ1-6
d_call: NA
v_call: TRBV10-3
clone_size: once